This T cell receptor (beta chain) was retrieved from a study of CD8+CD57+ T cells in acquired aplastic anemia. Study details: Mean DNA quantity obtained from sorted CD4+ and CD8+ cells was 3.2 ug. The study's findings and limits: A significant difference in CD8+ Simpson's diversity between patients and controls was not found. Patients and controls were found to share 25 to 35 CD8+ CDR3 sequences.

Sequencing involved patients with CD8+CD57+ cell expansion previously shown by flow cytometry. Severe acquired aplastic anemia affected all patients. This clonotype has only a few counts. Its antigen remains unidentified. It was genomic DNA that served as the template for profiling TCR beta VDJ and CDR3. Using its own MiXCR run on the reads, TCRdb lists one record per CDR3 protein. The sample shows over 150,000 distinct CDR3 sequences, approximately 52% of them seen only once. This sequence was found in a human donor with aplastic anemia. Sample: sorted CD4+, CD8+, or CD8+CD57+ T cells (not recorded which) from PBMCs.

CDR3 bases: TGTGCCAGCAGTTACGGGGGGCCGAACACCGGGGAGCTGTTTTTT. Translating it yields CASSYGGPNTGELFF. The chain links TRBV6-5 to TRBJ2-2; the D gene could be TRBD1 or TRBD2 (6 bases each). The V and J ends lost 2 bases and 0 bases respectively, with 7 bases between them. This CDR3 is 15 amino acids long. The germline V gene encodes CDR1 MNHEY and CDR2 SVGAGI.